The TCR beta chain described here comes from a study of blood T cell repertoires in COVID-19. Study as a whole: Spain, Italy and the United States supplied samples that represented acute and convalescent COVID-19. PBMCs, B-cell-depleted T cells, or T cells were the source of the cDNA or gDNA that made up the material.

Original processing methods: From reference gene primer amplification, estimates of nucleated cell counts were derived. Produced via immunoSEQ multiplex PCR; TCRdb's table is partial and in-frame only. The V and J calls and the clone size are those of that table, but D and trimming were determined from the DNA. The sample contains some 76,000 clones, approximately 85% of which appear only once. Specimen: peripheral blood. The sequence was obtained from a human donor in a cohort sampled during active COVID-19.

This CDR3 is CAISERYRANTGELFF. The CDR3 nucleotides are TGTGCCATCAGTGAGAGATACAGGGCGAACACCGGGGAGCTGTTTTTT. The V gene is TRBV10-3, the J gene TRBJ2-2; maybe TRBD1 (6 bases). Germline V lookup: CDR1 ENHRY, CDR2 SYGVKD. V lost 2 bases and J 0 bases, leaving 10 bases between the germline ends. The CDR3 consists of 16 residues.